This TCR beta chain was identified in a study of T-cell memory formation after mild COVID-19. Study-wide results and limits: A subset of responding clones appeared in pre-infection memory, suggesting cross-reactive memory joined. Clones that contracted from day 15 to 85 had balanced CD4/CD8; later expanders were CD4+ biased. For second-wave clones that peaked at day 37, SARS-CoV-2 specificity went unverified.

The CDR3 contains 15 residues. Germline V gene data show CDR1 as SGHRS and CDR2 as YFSETQ. Trimming took off 4 bases at V and 0 bases at J, with 11 bases between the two ends. Regarding this clonotype: The target antigen is unknown.

Constant-segment-primed 5'RACE gave TCR alpha and TCR beta cDNA libraries with sample barcodes and UMIs. MiXCR was run by TCRdb on the 5' RACE reads, yielding one entry per CDR3 protein. The table lists about 170,000 distinct CDR3 sequences, approximately 12% of them singletons, with 2.5% to 4% in the top ten. The chain employs TRBV5-1 and TRBJ1-3; D not resolved. This receptor was obtained from a man aged 18 to 30 who had mild COVID-19 (a few samples of this study predate the infection). Cell type and time point are not known. The sample consisted of PBMCs or a T cell subset sorted from them (not recorded which). The CDR3 DNA reads TGCGCCAGCAGCCCCATTGCAGACTCTGGAAACACCATATATTTT. It encodes CASSPIADSGNTIYF.